This record concerns one T cell receptor (beta chain) sequence. This sample was included in a study of blood T cell repertoires in COVID-19. The method was immunoSEQ multiplex PCR; TCRdb's version includes in-frame clones alone and lacks a portion of them. This table holds some 150,000 clones, about nine tenths found once. Germline loops: CDR1 MNHEY, CDR2 SVGAGI. Trimming removed 6 bases from V and 8 bases from J; junction bases left unmatched: 9. The CDR3 totals 13 residues. The source of this sequence is a man aged 45-65 years with active or convalescent COVID-19. The material sequenced was peripheral blood. The chain couples TRBV6-5 to TRBJ1-2; 7 nucleotides line up with TRBD1. The CDR3 sequence is CASRLETGYGYTF. CDR3 nucleotide sequence: TGTGCCAGCAGACTGGAGACAGGGTACGGCTACACCTTC.